The entry below gives a single TCR beta chain sequence along with its context. Its specificity is unknown. Since all of the isolated RNA was reverse transcribed, expressed TCRB transcripts were what got sequenced. The average read count of naive, central memory and regulatory T cell samples was 3 million to 4 million. Sequencing used immunoSEQ multiplex PCR; TCRdb keeps in-frame clones, though not all of them. The sample holds about half a million clones, 10% to 12% seen once. Researchers reported sorting CD4+ naive, central memory, regulatory and stem cell-like memory cells via CD45RO/CCR7/CD25/CD127/CD95/CD27. This entry is derived from a study of beta chain features in type 1 diabetes. Study results and limitations: More deletions and fewer insertions at VDJ junctions were found in patients with type 1 diabetes. cDNA-based sequencing might over-represent cells highly expressing TCR.

Germline V gene lookup returns CDR1 SGHRS and CDR2 YFSETQ. The CDR3 is made up of 15 amino acids. The V segment lost 1 base and the J segment 3 bases; nucleotides outside the gene matches: 3. The sample was naive CD4+ T cells from blood. The chain carries TRBV5-1 and TRBJ2-7; 11 nucleotides line up with TRBD2. This sequence originates from a young woman in good health. CDR3 sequence (DNA): TGCGCCAGCAGCTTGCTAGCGGGAGGTTACTACGAGCAGTACTTC. Protein sequence: CASSLLAGGYYEQYF.